This T cell receptor beta chain derives from a study of blood T cell repertoires in COVID-19. Trimming took off 6 bases at V and 6 bases at J, with 6 bases between the two ends. The CDR3 runs to 11 residues. Using immunoSEQ multiplex PCR, the repertoire was profiled, and TCRdb retains in-frame clones only, with some absent. The sample lists 350,000 to 400,000 clones, 80% to 90% occurring once. Sequencing used PBMCs or T cells enriched from blood (not recorded which). The receptor comes from a man younger than 30 who had recovered from COVID-19. V gene TRBV12-3 or TRBV12-4 combines with J gene TRBJ2-1; D not resolved. Here the CDR3 DNA reads TGTGCCAGCAGCACTCTCAATGAGCAGTTCTTC. The encoded protein is CASSTLNEQFF.